One TCR beta chain is described in this entry. Antigen unknown. Original processing methods: From ImmunoSEQ came sequences covering only the junction and carrying no quality scores, so filtering differed. Assay: immunoSEQ multiplex PCR; the TCRdb copy retains only in-frame clones and omits some. The V and J calls and the clone size are those of that table, but D and trimming were determined from the DNA. The repertoire consists of about 690,000 clones, with about 90% occurring once and the leading ten covering 34%. The data are from a study of shared clonotypes between healthy human individuals. Background on the study: The people who gave samples were a couple of women and three men aged 18 to 49. Researchers assigned three CD4 naive, three CD4 memory, two CD8 naive and one CD8 memory plate to each donor.

This CDR3 has 17 amino acids. Germline CDR1 reads SGHAT; CDR2 reads FQNNGV. Between the trimmed V and J ends, which lost 1 base and 0 bases, there was a span of 15 bases. General observations from the study: Clonotypes not shared had lower generation probabilities than those common to all four donors.

The sequence was collected from a man aged 18 to 35 in good health. Some clones in this sample may be carry-over from other donors' samples. Sequenced input: memory CD8+ T cells from PBMCs. Subset here: CD45RO+ cells pooled with CCR7-negative TemRA cells. V usage is TRBV11-2 and J usage is TRBJ1-1; unclear D gene. CDR3 nucleotide sequence: TGTGCCAGCAGCTTAGGATGGAGCCTTGAGCTGAACACTGAAGCTTTCTTT. This codes for CASSLGWSLELNTEAFF.